The source of this TCR beta chain is a study of CD8 T cells in Susac syndrome. In the study overall: When their blood was taken, patients with Susac syndrome were therapy-naive, taking corticosteroids, or taking intravenous immunoglobulin alone.

Regarding this clonotype: Its specificity is unknown.

The V and J ends lost 2 bases and 8 bases, in that order; junction bases with no gene match: 8. CDR1 is GTSNPN, CDR2 SVGIG, per germline (reference sequence). This CDR3 has 13 amino acids. Reverse transcription of about 0.45 to 1 ug RNA was performed with random hexamers. Across 54 Vbeta and 13 Jbeta, TCR beta CDR3 was amplified with immunoSEQ multiplex PCR. Using its own MiXCR run on the immunoSEQ multiplex PCR reads, TCRdb lists one record per CDR3 protein. The data hold about 94,000 distinct CDR3 sequences, with roughly 94% observed a single time. Study-wide findings and caveats: As acknowledged by the study, its TCR sequencing and HLA analysis included a relatively small number of individuals.

It was negative isolation that provided the CD8+ and CD4+ T cells, whereas TEMRA cells were enriched by FACS. Sequenced input: CD4+ T cells from PBMCs. The V call is TRBV30, the J call TRBJ1-2, with TRBD1 matching over 7 bases. This clonotype was sampled from a human donor with Susac syndrome. The CDR3 region has the DNA TGTGCCTGGAGTAGAGAAGAGGGGGCGGGCTACACCTTC. Amino acids: CAWSREEGAGYTF. Filled out from reference TRBV30 and TRBJ1-2, the complete variable domain reads SQTIHQWPATLVQPVGSPLSLECTVEGTSNPNLYWYRQAAGRGLQLLFYSVGIGQISSEVPQNLSASRPQDRQFILSSKKLLLSDSGFYLCAWSREEGAGYTFGSGTRLTVV.